The clone carrying this T cell receptor beta chain was found a few times. PCR involved 60 Vbeta and 13 Jbeta primers. Sequenced by immunoSEQ multiplex PCR; TCRdb stores in-frame clones only, minus some. The sample consists of about 160,000 clones, around 80% of them appearing once. This sample was included in a study of cytomegalovirus exposure and HLA in healthy donors. The V end was cut by 4 bases, the J end by 7 bases, with 17 bases between. The CDR3 is 15 amino acids. The germline V gene encodes CDR1 KGHSY and CDR2 FQNENV. This sequence was found in a man between 35 and 55 years old in good health and CMV-seronegative. Sequencing was performed on PBMCs. The chain employs TRBV16 and TRBJ1-3; D call uncertain. The CDR3 nucleotides are TGTGCCAGCAGCCCCTCAACAGCCCGACGGAACACCATATATTTT. It yields the protein CASSPSTARRNTIYF.